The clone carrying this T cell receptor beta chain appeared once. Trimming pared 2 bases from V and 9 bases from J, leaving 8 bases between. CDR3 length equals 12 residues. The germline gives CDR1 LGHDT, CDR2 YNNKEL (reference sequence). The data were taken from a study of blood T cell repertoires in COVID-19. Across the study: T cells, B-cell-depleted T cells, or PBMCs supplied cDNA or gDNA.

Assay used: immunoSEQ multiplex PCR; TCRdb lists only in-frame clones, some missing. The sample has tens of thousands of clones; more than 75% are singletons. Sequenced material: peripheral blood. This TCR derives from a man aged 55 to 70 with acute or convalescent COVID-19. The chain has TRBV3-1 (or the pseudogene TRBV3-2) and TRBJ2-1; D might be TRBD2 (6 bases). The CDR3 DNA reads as TGTGCCAGCAGCCAAAGACTAGGTGAGCAGTTCTTC. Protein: CASSQRLGEQFF.